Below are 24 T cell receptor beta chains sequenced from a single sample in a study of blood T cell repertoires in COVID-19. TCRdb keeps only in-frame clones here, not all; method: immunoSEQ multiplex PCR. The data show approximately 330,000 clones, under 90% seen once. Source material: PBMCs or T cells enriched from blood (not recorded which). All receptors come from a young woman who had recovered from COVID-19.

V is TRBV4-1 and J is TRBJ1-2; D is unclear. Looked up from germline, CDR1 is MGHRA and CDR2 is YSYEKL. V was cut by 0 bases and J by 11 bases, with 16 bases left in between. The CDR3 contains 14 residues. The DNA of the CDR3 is TGCGCCAGCAGCCAAGATTTGGGCCGCCCCCGGTACACCTTC. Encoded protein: CASSQDLGRPRYTF.

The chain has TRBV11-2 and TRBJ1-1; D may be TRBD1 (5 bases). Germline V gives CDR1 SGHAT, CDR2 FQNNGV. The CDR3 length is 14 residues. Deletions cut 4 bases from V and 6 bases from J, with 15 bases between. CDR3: CASSSKSWGAEAFF. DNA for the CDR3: TGTGCCAGCAGCTCCAAGTCGTGGGGCGCTGAAGCTTTCTTT.

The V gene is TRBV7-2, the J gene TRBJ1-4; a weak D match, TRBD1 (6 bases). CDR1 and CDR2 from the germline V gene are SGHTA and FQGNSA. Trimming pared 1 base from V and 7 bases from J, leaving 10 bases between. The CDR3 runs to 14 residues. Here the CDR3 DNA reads TGTGCCAGCAGCTTAGGTGCGACAGGTGAAAAACTGTTTTTT. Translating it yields CASSLGATGEKLFF.

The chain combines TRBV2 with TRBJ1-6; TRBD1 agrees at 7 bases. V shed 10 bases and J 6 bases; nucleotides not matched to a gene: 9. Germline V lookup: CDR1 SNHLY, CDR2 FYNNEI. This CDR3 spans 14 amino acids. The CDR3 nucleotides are TGTGCCACAAAAGGGGGCGCGGGTAATTCACCCCTCCACTTT. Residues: CATKGGAGNSPLHF.

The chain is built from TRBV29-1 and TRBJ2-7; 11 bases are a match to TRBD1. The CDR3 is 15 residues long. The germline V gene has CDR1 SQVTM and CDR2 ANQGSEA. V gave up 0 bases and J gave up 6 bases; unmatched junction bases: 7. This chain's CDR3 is CSVEERGQGAGEQYF. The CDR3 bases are TGCAGCGTTGAAGAGCGAGGACAGGGGGCGGGCGAGCAGTACTTC.

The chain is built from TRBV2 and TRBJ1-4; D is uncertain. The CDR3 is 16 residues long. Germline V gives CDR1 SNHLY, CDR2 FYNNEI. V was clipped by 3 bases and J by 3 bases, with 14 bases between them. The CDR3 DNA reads TGTGCCAGCAGTGACCTCCTCAGGCCGGCTAATGAAAAACTGTTTTTT. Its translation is CASSDLLRPANEKLFF.

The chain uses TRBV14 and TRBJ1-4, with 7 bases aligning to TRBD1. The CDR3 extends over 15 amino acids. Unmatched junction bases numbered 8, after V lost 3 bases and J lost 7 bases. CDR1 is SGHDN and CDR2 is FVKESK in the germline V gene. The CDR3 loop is CASSHYRGRGEKLFF. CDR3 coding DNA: TGTGCCAGCAGCCACTACAGGGGCCGGGGTGAAAAACTGTTTTTT.

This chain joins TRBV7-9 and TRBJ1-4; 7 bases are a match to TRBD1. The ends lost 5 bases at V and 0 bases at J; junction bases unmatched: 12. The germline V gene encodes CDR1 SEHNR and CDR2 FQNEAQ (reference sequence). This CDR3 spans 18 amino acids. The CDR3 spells CASSAGQIRPATNEKLFF. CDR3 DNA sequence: TGTGCCAGCAGCGCGGGACAGATACGGCCGGCAACTAATGAAAAACTGTTTTTT.

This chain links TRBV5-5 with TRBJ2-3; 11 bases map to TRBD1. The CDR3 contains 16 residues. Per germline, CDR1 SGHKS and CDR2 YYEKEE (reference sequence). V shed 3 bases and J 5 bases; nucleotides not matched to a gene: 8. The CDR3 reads CASSYRDRGVVDTQYF. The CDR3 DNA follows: TGTGCCAGCAGCTACCGGGACAGGGGGGTAGTAGATACGCAGTATTTT.

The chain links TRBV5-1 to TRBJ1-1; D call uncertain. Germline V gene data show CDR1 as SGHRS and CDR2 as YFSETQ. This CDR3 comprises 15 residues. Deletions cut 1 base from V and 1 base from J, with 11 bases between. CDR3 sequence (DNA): TGCGCCAGCAGCTTGTTAGAGGGCCCGAACACTGAAGCTTTCTTT. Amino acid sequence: CASSLLEGPNTEAFF.

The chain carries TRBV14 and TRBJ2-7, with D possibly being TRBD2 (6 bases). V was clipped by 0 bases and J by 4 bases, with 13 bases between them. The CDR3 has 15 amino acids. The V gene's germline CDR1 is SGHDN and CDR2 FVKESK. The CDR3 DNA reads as TGTGCCAGCAGCCAAGATGAAGCGGGCGGTTACGAGCAGTACTTC. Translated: CASSQDEAGGYEQYF.

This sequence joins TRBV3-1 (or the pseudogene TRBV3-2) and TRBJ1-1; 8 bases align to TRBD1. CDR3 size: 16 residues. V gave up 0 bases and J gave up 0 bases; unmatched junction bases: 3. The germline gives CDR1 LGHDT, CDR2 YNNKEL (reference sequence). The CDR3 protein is CASSQDRQGLNTEAFF. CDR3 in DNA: TGTGCCAGCAGCCAAGACCGACAGGGGTTGAACACTGAAGCTTTCTTT.

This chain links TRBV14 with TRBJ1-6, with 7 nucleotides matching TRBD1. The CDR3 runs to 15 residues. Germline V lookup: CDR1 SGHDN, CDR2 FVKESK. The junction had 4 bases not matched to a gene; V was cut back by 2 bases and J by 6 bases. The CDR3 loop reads CASSQNRDSNSPLHF. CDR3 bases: TGTGCCAGCAGCCAAAACCGGGACAGTAATTCACCCCTCCACTTT.

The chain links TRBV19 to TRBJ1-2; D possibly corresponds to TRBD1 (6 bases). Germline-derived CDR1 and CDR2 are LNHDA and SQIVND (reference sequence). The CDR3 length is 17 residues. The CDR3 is CAATSRGLTGVNYGYTF. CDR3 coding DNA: TGTGCTGCGACCAGTAGGGGTCTGACAGGAGTAAATTATGGCTACACCTTC.

CDR3 DNA sequence: TGTGCCAGCAGCCAAGATGCCAGGAATCAGCCCCAGCATTTT. The encoded protein is CASSQDARNQPQHF. The genes are TRBV3-1 (or the pseudogene TRBV3-2) and TRBJ1-5; D unresolved. CDR3 length equals 14 residues. Trimming stripped 0 bases from V and 4 bases from J, with 7 bases between. CDR1 and CDR2 (germline): LGHDT, YNNKEL (reference sequence).

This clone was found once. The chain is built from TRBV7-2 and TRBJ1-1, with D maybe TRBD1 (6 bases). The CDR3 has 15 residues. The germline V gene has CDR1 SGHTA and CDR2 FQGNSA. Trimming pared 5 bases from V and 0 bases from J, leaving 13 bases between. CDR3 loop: CASSPGGKLNTEAFF. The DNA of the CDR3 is TGTGCCAGCAGCCCGGGGGGCAAGTTGAACACTGAAGCTTTCTTT.

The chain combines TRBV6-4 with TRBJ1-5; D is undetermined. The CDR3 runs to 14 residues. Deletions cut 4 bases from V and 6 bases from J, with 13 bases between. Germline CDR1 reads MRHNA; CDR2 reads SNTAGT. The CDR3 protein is CASSASREGQPQHF. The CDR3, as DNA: TGTGCCAGCAGTGCTTCGAGGGAGGGTCAGCCCCAGCATTTT.

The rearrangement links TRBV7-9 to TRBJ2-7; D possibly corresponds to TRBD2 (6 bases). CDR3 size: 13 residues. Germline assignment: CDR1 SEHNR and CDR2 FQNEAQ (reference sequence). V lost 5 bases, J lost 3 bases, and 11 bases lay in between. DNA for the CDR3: TGTGCCAGCAGCCAGGACGGGAGCTACGAGCAGTACTTC. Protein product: CASSQDGSYEQYF.

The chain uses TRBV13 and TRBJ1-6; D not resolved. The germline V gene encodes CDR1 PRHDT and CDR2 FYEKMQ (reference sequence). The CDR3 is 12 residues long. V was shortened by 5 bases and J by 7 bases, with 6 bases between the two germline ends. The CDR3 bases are TGTGCCAGCAGCCGACTGAATTCACCCCTCCACTTT. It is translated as CASSRLNSPLHF.

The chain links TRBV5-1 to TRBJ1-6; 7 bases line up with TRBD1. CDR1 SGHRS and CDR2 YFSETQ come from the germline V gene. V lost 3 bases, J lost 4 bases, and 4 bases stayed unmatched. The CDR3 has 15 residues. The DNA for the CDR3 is TGCGCCAGCAGCTCCTTGGACAGGTATAATTCACCCCTCCACTTT. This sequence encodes CASSSLDRYNSPLHF.

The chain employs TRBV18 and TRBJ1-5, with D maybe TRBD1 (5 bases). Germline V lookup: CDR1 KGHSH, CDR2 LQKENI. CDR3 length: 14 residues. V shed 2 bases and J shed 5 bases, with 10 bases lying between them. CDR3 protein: CASSPMTAYQPQHF. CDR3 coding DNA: TGTGCCAGCTCACCAATGACAGCTTATCAGCCCCAGCATTTT. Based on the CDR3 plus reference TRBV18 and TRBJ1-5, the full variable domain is NAGVMQNPRHLVRRRGQEARLRCSPMKGHSHVYWYRQLPEEGLKFMVYLQKENIIDESGMPKERFSAEFPKEGPSILRIQQVVRGDSAAYFCASSPMTAYQPQHFGDGTRLSIL.

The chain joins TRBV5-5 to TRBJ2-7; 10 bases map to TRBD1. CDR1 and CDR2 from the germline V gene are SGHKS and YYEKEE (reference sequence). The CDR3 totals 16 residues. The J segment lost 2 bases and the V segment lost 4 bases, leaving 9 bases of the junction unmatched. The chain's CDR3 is CASSLQGQGITYEQYF. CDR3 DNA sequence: TGTGCCAGCAGCCTTCAGGGACAGGGGATCACCTACGAGCAGTACTTC.

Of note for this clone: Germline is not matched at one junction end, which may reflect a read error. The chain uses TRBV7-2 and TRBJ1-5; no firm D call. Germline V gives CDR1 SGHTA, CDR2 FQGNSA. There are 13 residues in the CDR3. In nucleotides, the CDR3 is TGTGCCAGCAGCTCCGCTGGGCAGGTGGCGATGGATTTT. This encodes CASSSAGQVAMDF.

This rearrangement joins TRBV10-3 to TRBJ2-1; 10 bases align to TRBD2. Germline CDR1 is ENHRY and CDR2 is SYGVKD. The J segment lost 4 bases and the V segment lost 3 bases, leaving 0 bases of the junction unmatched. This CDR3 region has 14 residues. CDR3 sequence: CAISELAGYNEQFF. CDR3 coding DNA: TGTGCCATCAGTGAACTAGCGGGGTACAATGAGCAGTTCTTC.